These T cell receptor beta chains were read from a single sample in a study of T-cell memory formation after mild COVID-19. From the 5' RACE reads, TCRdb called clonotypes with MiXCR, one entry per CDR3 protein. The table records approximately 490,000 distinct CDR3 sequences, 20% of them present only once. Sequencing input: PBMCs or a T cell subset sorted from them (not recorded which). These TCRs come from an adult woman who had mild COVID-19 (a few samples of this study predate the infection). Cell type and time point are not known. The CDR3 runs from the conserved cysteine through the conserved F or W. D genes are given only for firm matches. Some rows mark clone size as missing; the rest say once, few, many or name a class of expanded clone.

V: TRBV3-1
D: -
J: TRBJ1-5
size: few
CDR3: CASSRGIQINQPQHF
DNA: TGTGCCAGCAGCCGGGGGATACAGATCAATCAGCCCCAGCATTTT

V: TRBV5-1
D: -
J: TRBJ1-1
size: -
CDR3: CASSLEPGMNTEAFF
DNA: TGCGCCAGCAGCTTGGAGCCAGGGATGAACACTGAAGCTTTCTTT

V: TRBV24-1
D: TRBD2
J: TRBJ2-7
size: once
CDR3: CATGTSGDYEQYF
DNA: TGTGCCACCGGGACTAGCGGAGACTACGAGCAGTACTTC

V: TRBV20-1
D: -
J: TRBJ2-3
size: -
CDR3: CSVTSWSDTQYF
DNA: TGCAGTGTTACTAGCTGGTCAGATACGCAGTATTTT

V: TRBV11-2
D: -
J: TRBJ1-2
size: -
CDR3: CASSQASNYGYTF
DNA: TGTGCCAGCAGCCAAGCCAGTAACTATGGCTACACCTTC

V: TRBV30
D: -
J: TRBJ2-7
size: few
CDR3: CACSRDTGFEQYF
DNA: TGTGCCTGTTCCCGGGACACCGGTTTCGAGCAGTACTTC

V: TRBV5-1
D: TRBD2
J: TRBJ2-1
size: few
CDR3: CASSFRGGDYNEQFF
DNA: TGCGCCAGCAGCTTTCGCGGGGGGGACTACAATGAGCAGTTCTTC

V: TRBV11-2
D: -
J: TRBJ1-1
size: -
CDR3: CASSLLIRPEAFF
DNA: TGTGCCAGCAGCTTATTGATACGGCCAGAAGCTTTCTTT

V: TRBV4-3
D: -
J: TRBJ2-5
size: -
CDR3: CASSQGTGIQETQYF
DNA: TGCGCCAGCAGCCAAGGAACCGGGATACAAGAGACCCAGTACTTC

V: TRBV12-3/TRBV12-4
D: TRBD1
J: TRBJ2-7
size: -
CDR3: CASSPTGGTYEQYF
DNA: TGTGCCAGCAGTCCTACAGGGGGCACGTACGAGCAGTACTTC

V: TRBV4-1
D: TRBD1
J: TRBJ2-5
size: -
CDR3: CASSPRQGWETQYF
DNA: TGCGCCAGCAGCCCCCGACAGGGCTGGGAGACCCAGTACTTC

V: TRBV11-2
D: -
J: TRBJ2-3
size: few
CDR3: CASSLALSPTDTQYF
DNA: TGTGCCAGCAGCTTAGCTCTCTCCCCCACAGATACGCAGTATTTT

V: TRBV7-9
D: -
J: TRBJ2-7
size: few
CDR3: CASSTDVLEQYF
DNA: TGTGCCAGCAGCACGGACGTCTTGGAGCAGTACTTC

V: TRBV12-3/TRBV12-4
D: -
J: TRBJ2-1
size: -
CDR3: CASSSPRGYNEQFF
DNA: TGTGCCAGCAGTTCCCCGAGGGGCTACAATGAGCAGTTCTTC

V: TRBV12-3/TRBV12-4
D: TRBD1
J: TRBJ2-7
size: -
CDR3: CASSRPGQGGEQYF
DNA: TGTGCCAGCAGCCGACCGGGACAGGGGGGAGAGCAGTACTTC

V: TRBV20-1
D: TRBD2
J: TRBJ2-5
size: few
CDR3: CSALRTSRETQYF
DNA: TGCAGTGCTCTCCGGACTAGCCGGGAGACCCAGTACTTC

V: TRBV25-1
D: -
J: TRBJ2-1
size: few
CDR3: CASSESSNEQFF
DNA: TGTGCCAGCAGTGAATCGTCTAATGAGCAGTTCTTC

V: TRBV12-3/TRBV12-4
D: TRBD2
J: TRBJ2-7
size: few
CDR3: CASRPAGGNEQYF
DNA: TGTGCCAGCAGACCTGCGGGGGGTAACGAGCAGTACTTC

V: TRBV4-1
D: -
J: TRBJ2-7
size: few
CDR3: CASSQAHTTVYEQYF
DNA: TGCGCCAGCAGCCAAGCTCACACTACAGTCTACGAGCAGTACTTC

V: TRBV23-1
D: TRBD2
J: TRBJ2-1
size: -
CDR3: CASTNNRYGRAYNEQFF
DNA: TGCGCCAGCACCAACAACCGGTACGGGAGGGCCTACAATGAGCAGTTCTTC

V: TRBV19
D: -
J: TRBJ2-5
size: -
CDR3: CASRYQTSWEETQYF
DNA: TGTGCCAGTAGATACCAGACTTCATGGGAAGAGACCCAGTACTTC

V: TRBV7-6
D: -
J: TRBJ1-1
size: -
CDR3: CASSYSQGTEAFF
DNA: TGTGCCAGCAGCTATTCACAGGGAACTGAAGCTTTCTTT

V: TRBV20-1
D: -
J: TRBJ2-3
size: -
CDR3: CSATPSTDTQYF
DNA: TGCAGTGCGACACCTAGCACAGATACGCAGTATTTT

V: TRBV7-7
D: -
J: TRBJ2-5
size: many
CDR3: CASSLNRETQYF
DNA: TGTGCTAGCAGCTTAAACAGGGAGACCCAGTACTTC

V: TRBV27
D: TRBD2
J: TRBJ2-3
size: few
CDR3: CASSLLVAGDRDTQYF
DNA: TGTGCCAGCAGTTTATTGGTAGCGGGGGATCGGGATACGCAGTATTTT

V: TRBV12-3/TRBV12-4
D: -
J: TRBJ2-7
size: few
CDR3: CASSSEVVYEQYF
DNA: TGTGCCAGCAGTTCAGAGGTAGTGTACGAGCAGTACTTC

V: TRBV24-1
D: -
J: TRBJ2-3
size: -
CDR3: CATSDLSDTQYF
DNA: TGTGCCACCAGTGATTTGTCAGATACGCAGTATTTT

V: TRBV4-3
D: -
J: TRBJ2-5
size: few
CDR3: CASSQDVGRQETQYF
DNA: TGCGCCAGCAGCCAAGATGTTGGCAGACAAGAGACCCAGTACTTC

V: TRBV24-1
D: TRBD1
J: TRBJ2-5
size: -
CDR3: CATSDRGRQETQYF
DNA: TGTGCCACCAGTGACAGGGGGCGCCAAGAGACCCAGTACTTC

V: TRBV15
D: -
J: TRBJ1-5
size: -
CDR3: CATSRDWEVNQPQHF
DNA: TGTGCCACCAGCAGAGATTGGGAAGTCAATCAGCCCCAGCATTTT

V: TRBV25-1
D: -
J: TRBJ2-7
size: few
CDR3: CASSDSGRFEDIGYEQYF
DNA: TGTGCCAGCAGTGACTCCGGAAGGTTTGAGGATATCGGCTACGAGCAGTACTTC